The clone carrying this T cell receptor beta chain has more than one count but fewer than ten. This record belongs to a study of CD8+ T cells in alopecia areata. Across the whole study: The study gave treated patients oral tofacitinib at 5 to 10 mg twice daily.

cDNA prepared by RNA extraction and subsequent reverse transcription served as the template for sequencing. TCRdb keeps only in-frame clones here, not all; method: immunoSEQ multiplex PCR. The data show some 120,000 clones, approximately 53% seen once. CDR1 is SGHTA, CDR2 FQGTGA, per germline. The CDR3 spans 14 residues. V lost 5 bases to trimming and J lost 6 bases; unmatched junction nucleotides: 9. V and J are TRBV7-3 and TRBJ1-1; 7 bases map to TRBD1. The specimen comprised CD4+ T cells sorted from blood, sampled at week 0. This clonotype originated in a human donor with alopecia areata. In DNA form, the CDR3 reads TGTGCCAGCAGCCTCGACAGGGCGAGGCCTGAAGCTTTCTTT. This encodes CASSLDRARPEAFF.